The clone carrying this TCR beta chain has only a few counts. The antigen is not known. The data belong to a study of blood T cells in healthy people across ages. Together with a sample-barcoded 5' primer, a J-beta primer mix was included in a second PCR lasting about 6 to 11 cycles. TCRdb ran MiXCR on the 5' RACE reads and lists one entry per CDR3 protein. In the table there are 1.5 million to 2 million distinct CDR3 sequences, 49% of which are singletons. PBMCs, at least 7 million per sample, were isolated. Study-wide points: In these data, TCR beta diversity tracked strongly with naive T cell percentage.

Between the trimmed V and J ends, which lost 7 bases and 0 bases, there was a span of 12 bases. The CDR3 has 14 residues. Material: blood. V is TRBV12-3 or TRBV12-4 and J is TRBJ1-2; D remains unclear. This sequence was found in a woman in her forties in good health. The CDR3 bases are TGTGCCAGCACGCGCAGCCAGACTAACTATGGCTACACCTTC. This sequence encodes CASTRSQTNYGYTF.